This T cell receptor beta chain was captured in a study of beta chain features in type 1 diabetes. On average, the one heparinised blood draw given by each donor was around 120 mL. The authors sorted CD4+ naive, central memory, regulatory and stem cell-like memory cells via CD45RO/CCR7/CD25/CD127/CD95/CD27. Concerning this clone itself: Its cognate antigen is unknown.

This CDR3 comprises 14 residues. The germline V and J ends were trimmed by 4 bases and 5 bases, with 14 bases remaining between them. Per the germline V gene, CDR1 is MGHDK and CDR2 is SYGVNS. Of the isolated RNA, all was reverse transcribed, and so the sequenced material was expressed TCRB transcripts. Mean read depth for naive, central memory and regulatory T cell samples was approximately 3.57 million reads. TCRdb keeps only in-frame clones here, not all; method: immunoSEQ multiplex PCR. Among 640,000 or so clones listed, around 15% were seen once. Study outcomes and limitations: Possibly, sequencing cDNA over-represented cells that had high TCR expression levels. All four CD4+ subsets of Type 1 diabetes patients contained TCRB CDR3s that were moderately but significantly shorter.

The sequenced sample consisted of naive CD4+ T cells from blood. The origin of this receptor is a man aged 18 to 30 with type 1 diabetes. This chain connects TRBV25-1 to TRBJ1-1; D call uncertain. The CDR3 protein is CASSGWWGGTEAFF. As DNA, the CDR3 is TGTGCCAGCAGTGGATGGTGGGGTGGGACTGAAGCTTTCTTT.